The clone carrying this TCR beta chain has a count of ten or more. Its antigen is currently unknown. The sample comes from a study of neurological immune-mediated disorders. General study results and limits: TCR-beta repertoires seemed private in all groups, with no expanded CDR3 amino acid sequences shared. When grouped phylogenetically, the repertoires of 18 of the 34 multiple sclerosis patients fell together in one related-CDR3 cluster, which is a possible signature.

MiXCR, applied by TCRdb to the 5' RACE reads, yields one record per CDR3 protein. The profile shows fewer than 85,000 distinct CDR3 sequences, just over 5% of them singletons. Where libraries were unsorted, they were derived from 2 million PBMCs stored at -80 degrees C. This TCR came from a woman under 40 with multiple sclerosis. The sample comprised PBMCs.

DNA of the CDR3: TGCGCCAGCAGCTTGGGACGGCCAGAGACCCAGTACTTC. Amino acid sequence: CASSLGRPETQYF. This chain links TRBV5-1 with TRBJ2-5; D is unclear. Germline CDR1 SGHRS, CDR2 YFSETQ. Trimming removed 0 bases at V and 4 bases at J, with 7 bases between. This CDR3 is built from 13 residues.